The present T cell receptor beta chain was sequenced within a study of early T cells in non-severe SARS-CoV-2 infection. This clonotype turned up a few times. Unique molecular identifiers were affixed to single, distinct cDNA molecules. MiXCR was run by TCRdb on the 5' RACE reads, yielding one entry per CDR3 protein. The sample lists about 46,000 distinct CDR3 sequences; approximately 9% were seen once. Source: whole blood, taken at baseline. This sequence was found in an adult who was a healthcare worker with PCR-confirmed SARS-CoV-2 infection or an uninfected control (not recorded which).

This CDR3 is CASSYQVGTYEQYF. DNA for the CDR3: TGTGCCAGTAGTTATCAGGTGGGAACCTACGAGCAGTACTTC. The chain employs TRBV19 and TRBJ2-7; D unresolved. The V gene lost 5 bases and the J gene lost 2 bases, with 13 bases spanning the gap. The CDR3 is 14 residues long. Germline CDR1 and CDR2: LNHDA and SQIVND (reference sequence).